This T cell receptor beta chain comes out of a study of radiation and T cells in renal cell carcinoma. Study results and caveats: Top tumor clonotypes rose in blood 2 weeks post-radiation, then contracted. Pretreatment tumor biopsies were lacking, so baseline clonotypes are unknown.

Method: immunoSEQ multiplex PCR; TCRdb's copy keeps in-frame clones and lacks some. This table holds 65,000 or so clones, 65% to 80% found once. Germline V gene sequence: CDR1 ENHRY, CDR2 SYGVKD. CDR3 size: 17 residues. V trimming: 3 bases; J trimming: 6 bases; junction bases outside the gene matches: 10. Specified time point: blood 4 weeks post-SBRT, at nephrectomy. The treatment: 15 Gy SBRT to primary tumor, nephrectomy 4 weeks later. Clear cell pathology was present in this patient's renal cell carcinoma. Details on this clone: No antigen is known for it.

The TCR comes from a man in his sixties with renal cell carcinoma. This chain uses TRBV10-3 with TRBJ2-2, with TRBD1 matching over 10 bases. This sample comprised blood, obtained from a patient whose treatment included radiotherapy and nephrectomy. The CDR3 sequence: CAISDTPGQGRSGELFF. The CDR3 nucleotides read TGTGCCATCAGTGACACCCCGGGACAGGGGCGATCCGGGGAGCTGTTTTTT.